These 23 T cell receptor beta chains share one sample of origin, sequenced in a study of cytomegalovirus exposure and HLA in healthy donors. PCR used 60 Vbeta primers and 13 Jbeta primers. Data came from immunoSEQ multiplex PCR; TCRdb stores just in-frame clones and leaves some out. The table lists 150,000 or so clones. The sample consisted of PBMCs. Source of these receptors: a woman aged 60-75 years in good health and CMV-seronegative.

The chain couples TRBV19 to TRBJ1-5; 7 bases are a match to TRBD1. CDR3 size: 13 residues. The germline V gene has CDR1 LNHDA and CDR2 SQIVND (reference sequence). Germline trimming cut 7 bases from V and 4 bases from J; bases unmatched to any gene: 4. CDR3: CASNPGGNQPQHF. CDR3 nucleotide sequence: TGTGCCAGTAACCCAGGGGGTAATCAGCCCCAGCATTTT.

The chain carries TRBV30 and TRBJ2-7, with a possible D match to TRBD2 (6 bases). Germline V CDR1 and CDR2: GTSNPN, SVGIG (reference sequence). The CDR3 sequence is 13 residues long. V lost 4 bases, J lost 2 bases, and 12 bases lay in between. The CDR3 DNA sequence: TGTGCCTGGACTTTAGGAGGGCCCTACGAGCAGTACTTC. Translating it yields CAWTLGGPYEQYF.

The gene calls are TRBV19 and TRBJ1-3, with 9 bases aligning to TRBD1. V lost 7 bases, J lost 2 bases, and 6 bases stayed unmatched. The germline V gene has CDR1 LNHDA and CDR2 SQIVND (reference sequence). The CDR3 length is 15 residues. The CDR3 sequence is CASTPGTGPGNTIYF. CDR3 DNA: TGTGCCAGTACCCCCGGGACAGGGCCTGGAAACACCATATATTTT.

The chain has TRBV15 and TRBJ2-2; a weak D match, TRBD2 (5 bases). This CDR3 is built from 16 residues. Germline loops: CDR1 LNHNV, CDR2 YYDKDF (reference sequence). Trimming took off 5 bases at V and 0 bases at J, with 13 bases between the two ends. CDR3 region: CATSRGGTPNTGELFF. The CDR3 DNA reads TGTGCCACCAGCCGGGGTGGTACTCCGAACACCGGGGAGCTGTTTTTT. The full variable domain, its missing parts supplied by reference TRBV15 and TRBJ2-2, is DAMVIQNPRYQVTQFGKPVTLSCSQTLNHNVMYWYQQKSSQAPKLLFHYYDKDFNNEADTPDNFQSRRPNTSFCFLDIRSPGLGDTAMYLCATSRGGTPNTGELFFGEGSRLTVL.

The genes are TRBV10-3 and TRBJ2-3; 7 nucleotides align to TRBD2. Germline V gene lookup returns CDR1 ENHRY and CDR2 SYGVKD. The CDR3 sequence is 18 residues long. V trimming: 5 bases; J trimming: 0 bases; junction bases outside the gene matches: 14. The CDR3 here is CAISPTSGMFPSTDTQYF. CDR3 sequence (DNA): TGTGCCATCAGTCCTACCAGCGGGATGTTTCCTAGCACAGATACGCAGTATTTT.

This sequence joins TRBV2 and TRBJ1-5; D call uncertain. The CDR3 covers 14 residues. Germline V CDR1 and CDR2: SNHLY, FYNNEI. With 5 bases removed from V and 3 bases from J, the gap between germline ends came to 11 bases. CDR3: CASSPGLNNQPQHF. DNA for the CDR3: TGTGCCAGCAGTCCCGGGTTGAACAATCAGCCCCAGCATTTT.

The chain employs TRBV4-1 and TRBJ1-1; D perhaps matches TRBD1 (6 bases). CDR3 length equals 16 residues. Trimming pared 4 bases from V and 3 bases from J, leaving 18 bases between. Germline V gene data show CDR1 as MGHRA and CDR2 as YSYEKL. The CDR3 region has the DNA TGCGCCAGCAGCCGCCGAACAGGGAGGGCGGACACTGAAGCTTTCTTT. This codes for CASSRRTGRADTEAFF.

The chain uses TRBV7-3 and TRBJ2-2, with D hard to call. Trimming removed 0 bases at V and 4 bases at J, with 9 bases between. Germline CDR1 reads SGHTA; CDR2 reads FQGTGA. This CDR3 has 15 amino acids. In DNA form, the CDR3 reads TGTGCCAGCAGCTTAACCCCGCGGAGCACCGGGGAGCTGTTTTTT. Its protein is CASSLTPRSTGELFF.

The chain combines TRBV7-9 with TRBJ2-7; a possible D gene is TRBD1 (6 bases). The V gene lost 0 bases and the J gene lost 4 bases, with 19 bases spanning the gap. Germline V gene sequence: CDR1 SEHNR, CDR2 FQNEAQ (reference sequence). The CDR3 consists of 17 residues. This chain's CDR3 is CASSLAPWVSQGYEQYF. In DNA form, the CDR3 reads TGTGCCAGCAGCTTAGCGCCATGGGTCTCCCAGGGGTACGAGCAGTACTTC.

This sequence joins TRBV6-1 and TRBJ1-3; perhaps TRBD1 as D (5 bases). Germline CDR1 MNHNS, CDR2 SASEGT. CDR3 size: 15 residues. V shed 2 bases and J shed 5 bases, with 13 bases lying between them. CDR3 in DNA: TGTGCCAGCAGTGAACCTGATAGGGGTCGAAACACCATATATTTT. Translation: CASSEPDRGRNTIYF.

This sequence joins TRBV18 and TRBJ2-7, with D unclear. Trimming removed 6 bases at V and 0 bases at J, with 9 bases between. Germline V lookup: CDR1 KGHSH, CDR2 LQKENI. The CDR3 spans 13 residues. The CDR3 spells CASSTVSSYEQYF. CDR3 DNA: TGTGCCAGCTCCACAGTCAGCTCCTACGAGCAGTACTTC.

The rearrangement links TRBV2 to TRBJ1-6; D is possibly TRBD1 (6 bases). The CDR3 covers 16 residues. Trimming cost V 4 bases and J 9 bases, with 19 bases left between them. Germline V gene sequence: CDR1 SNHLY, CDR2 FYNNEI. The CDR3 DNA follows: TGTGCCAGCAGTGGATCGGGGACAACCCGGGGTTCACCCCTCCACTTT. It yields the protein CASSGSGTTRGSPLHF.

In DNA form, the CDR3 reads TGTGCCAGCAGCTTAGTAATGTACCAAGAGACCCAGTACTTC. Translating it yields CASSLVMYQETQYF. The V gene is TRBV7-8, the J gene TRBJ2-5; D remains unclear. CDR1 and CDR2 (germline): SGHVS, FQNEAQ. V lost 1 base and J 0 bases, leaving 6 bases between the germline ends. CDR3 length: 14 amino acids.

The chain carries TRBV5-4 and TRBJ2-7; 11 nucleotides agree with TRBD2. This CDR3 comprises 15 residues. Germline trimming cut 4 bases from V and 4 bases from J; bases unmatched to any gene: 7. Germline V gives CDR1 SGHNT, CDR2 YYREEE (reference sequence). The DNA of the CDR3 is TGTGCCAGCAGCAAGGGACTAGCGGAGGGGTACGAGCAGTACTTC. It yields the protein CASSKGLAEGYEQYF. Looking up the rest from reference TRBV5-4 and TRBJ2-7 gives the full variable domain: ETGVTQSPTHLIKTRGQQVTLRCSSQSGHNTVSWYQQALGQGPQFIFQYYREEENGRGNFPPRFSGLQFPNYSSELNVNALELDDSALYLCASSKGLAEGYEQYFGPGTRLTVT.

This chain joins TRBV12-5 and TRBJ2-1; TRBD1 matches at 11 bases. Germline trimming cut 6 bases from V and 10 bases from J; bases unmatched to any gene: 5. The CDR3 has 13 amino acids. Germline V gives CDR1 LGHNT, CDR2 FRNRAP. CDR3 nucleotide sequence: TGTGCTAGTGGATGGACAGGGGGCAACGAGCAGTTCTTC. Residues: CASGWTGGNEQFF.

This chain links TRBV6-5 with TRBJ1-4; no clear D gene. The length of the CDR3 is 16 residues. Germline V gene lookup returns CDR1 MNHEY and CDR2 SVGAGI. V was pared by 4 bases and J by 0 bases, with 12 bases between. The CDR3 nucleotides read TGTGCCAGCAGTTCCCTCGGTACGGCAACTAATGAAAAACTGTTTTTT. Amino acid sequence: CASSSLGTATNEKLFF.

This rearrangement joins TRBV7-9 to TRBJ2-3; tentative D call: TRBD1 (5 bases). The CDR3 totals 17 residues. V dropped 3 bases and J dropped 0 bases, with 16 bases sitting between them. Germline CDR1 SEHNR, CDR2 FQNEAQ (reference sequence). CDR3 amino acids: CASSFGASGSSTDTQYF. The DNA for the CDR3 is TGTGCCAGCAGCTTTGGGGCTAGTGGGTCTAGCACAGATACGCAGTATTTT. The full variable domain, its missing parts supplied by reference TRBV7-9 and TRBJ2-3, is DTGVSQNPRHKITKRGQNVTFRCDPISEHNRLYWYRQTLGQGPEFLTYFQNEAQLEKSRLLSDRFSAERPKGSFSTLEIQRTEQGDSAMYLCASSFGASGSSTDTQYFGPGTRLTVL.

The chain has TRBV5-4 and TRBJ1-2; D is perhaps TRBD1 (6 bases). V shed 0 bases and J shed 5 bases, with 8 bases lying between them. The germline V gene has CDR1 SGHNT and CDR2 YYREEE (reference sequence). The CDR3 loop spans 13 amino acids. As DNA, the CDR3 is TGTGCCAGCAGCTTGGATGGGACATATGGCTACACCTTC. This codes for CASSLDGTYGYTF.

V gene TRBV19 combines with J gene TRBJ2-1; 7 bases agree with TRBD1. V trimming: 4 bases; J trimming: 3 bases; junction bases outside the gene matches: 12. This CDR3 contains 17 residues. Germline CDR1 and CDR2: LNHDA and SQIVND (reference sequence). For the CDR3, the DNA is TGTGCCAGTAGTAGAGACGGTACGACAGGGTACTACAATGAGCAGTTCTTC. The encoded protein is CASSRDGTTGYYNEQFF.

This rearrangement joins TRBV7-2 to TRBJ2-3, with a tentative D call TRBD2 (5 bases). Trimming stripped 2 bases from V and 2 bases from J, with 20 bases between. Germline V gene sequence: CDR1 SGHTA, CDR2 FQGNSA. The CDR3 covers 18 residues. CDR3 coding DNA: TGTGCCAGCAGCTTACCTAGCCGACCGAACCCGTTCACAGATACGCAGTATTTT. Translation: CASSLPSRPNPFTDTQYF.

The chain carries TRBV6-6 and TRBJ2-1; 11 positions match TRBD2. The J segment lost 1 base and the V segment lost 6 bases, leaving 5 bases of the junction unmatched. This CDR3 has 16 residues. The germline V gene encodes CDR1 MNHNY and CDR2 SVGAGI (reference sequence). CDR3 residues: CASRGTSGGSYNEQFF. CDR3 nucleotide sequence: TGTGCCAGCAGGGGGACTAGCGGAGGGTCCTACAATGAGCAGTTCTTC.

The CDR3 sequence: CASSARQGGSDTQYF. In DNA form, the CDR3 reads TGTGCCAGCAGCGCGCGACAGGGGGGCTCAGATACGCAGTATTTT. The V and J genes are TRBV9 and TRBJ2-3; 9 positions match TRBD1. The CDR3 contains 15 residues. The trim removed 3 bases at V and 4 bases at J, leaving 6 bases unmatched. Germline CDR1 SGDLS, CDR2 YYNGEE.

The rearrangement uses TRBV7-2 and TRBJ2-7, with D maybe TRBD1 (7 bases). The CDR3 is 17 amino acids. V was clipped by 7 bases and J by 6 bases, with 28 bases between them. Germline V gene lookup returns CDR1 SGHTA and CDR2 FQGNSA. The CDR3: CASTKLGGGSTSREQYF. The CDR3 DNA sequence: TGTGCCAGCACCAAGTTAGGAGGGGGCTCAACTTCGCGCGAGCAGTACTTC.